This TCR beta chain was profiled in a study of blood T cell repertoires in COVID-19. Study information: Both acute and convalescent COVID-19 samples were obtained from the United States, Italy and Spain. The analysed material was cDNA or gDNA that came from T cells, B-cell-depleted T cells, or PBMCs.

The CDR3 covers 14 residues. The V gene's germline CDR1 is SGHRS and CDR2 YFSETQ. V gave up 0 bases and J gave up 2 bases, with 6 bases separating them. Per the original data handling: By means of reference gene primer amplification, nucleated cell counts were estimated. The data were produced by immunoSEQ multiplex PCR, yet TCRdb's version contains in-frame clones alone and is incomplete. D and trimming were read from the DNA, whereas the V and J calls and clone size are those reported in that table. Of roughly 120,000 clones listed, around three quarters are singletons. The receptor comes from a woman older than 75 with acute or convalescent COVID-19. The chain joins TRBV5-1 to TRBJ1-3; the D is unclear. The sequenced sample consisted of peripheral blood. CDR3 DNA: TGCGCCAGCAGCTTGGGTGGCCCTGGAAACACCATATATTTT. Encoded protein: CASSLGGPGNTIYF.